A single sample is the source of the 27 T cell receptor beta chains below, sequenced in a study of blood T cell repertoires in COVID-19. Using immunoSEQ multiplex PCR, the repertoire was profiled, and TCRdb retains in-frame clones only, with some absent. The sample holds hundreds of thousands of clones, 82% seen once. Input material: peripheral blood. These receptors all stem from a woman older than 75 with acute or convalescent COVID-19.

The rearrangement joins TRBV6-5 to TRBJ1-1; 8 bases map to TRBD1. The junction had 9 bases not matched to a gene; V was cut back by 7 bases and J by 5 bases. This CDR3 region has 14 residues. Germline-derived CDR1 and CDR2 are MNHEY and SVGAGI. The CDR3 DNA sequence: TGTGCCAGCACCCTAAGGACAGGGAGGACTGAAGCTTTCTTT. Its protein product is CASTLRTGRTEAFF.

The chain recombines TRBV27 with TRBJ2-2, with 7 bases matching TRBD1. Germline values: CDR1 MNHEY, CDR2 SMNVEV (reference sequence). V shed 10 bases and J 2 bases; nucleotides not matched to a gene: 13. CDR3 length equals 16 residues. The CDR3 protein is CATRIPGTANTGELFF. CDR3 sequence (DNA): TGTGCCACCAGGATTCCCGGGACAGCTAACACCGGGGAGCTGTTTTTT.

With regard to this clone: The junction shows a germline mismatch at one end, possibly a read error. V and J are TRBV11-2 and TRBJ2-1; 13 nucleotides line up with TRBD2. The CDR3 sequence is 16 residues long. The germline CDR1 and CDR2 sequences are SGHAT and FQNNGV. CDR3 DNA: TGTGCCAGCATCTTACTTACTAGCGGGGGGGCCGGTGAGCAGTTCTTC. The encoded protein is CASILLTSGGAGEQFF.

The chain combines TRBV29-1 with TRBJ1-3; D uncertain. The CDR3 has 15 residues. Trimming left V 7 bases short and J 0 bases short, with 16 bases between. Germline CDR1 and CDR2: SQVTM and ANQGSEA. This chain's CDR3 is CSAAARLTSGNTIYF. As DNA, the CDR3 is TGCAGCGCTGCGGCCAGACTTACCTCTGGAAACACCATATATTTT.

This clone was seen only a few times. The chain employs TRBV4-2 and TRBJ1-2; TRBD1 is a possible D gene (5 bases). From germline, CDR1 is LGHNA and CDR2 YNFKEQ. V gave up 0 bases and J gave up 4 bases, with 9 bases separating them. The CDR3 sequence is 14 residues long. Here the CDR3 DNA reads TGTGCCAGCAGCCAAGACGACAGATCCTATGGCTACACCTTC. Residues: CASSQDDRSYGYTF.

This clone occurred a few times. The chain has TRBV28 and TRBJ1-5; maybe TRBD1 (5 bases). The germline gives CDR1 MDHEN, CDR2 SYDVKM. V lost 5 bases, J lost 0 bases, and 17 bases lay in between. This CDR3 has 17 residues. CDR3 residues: CASSTAEGFFSNQPQHF. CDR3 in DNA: TGTGCCAGCAGTACCGCGGAGGGGTTCTTTAGCAATCAGCCCCAGCATTTT.

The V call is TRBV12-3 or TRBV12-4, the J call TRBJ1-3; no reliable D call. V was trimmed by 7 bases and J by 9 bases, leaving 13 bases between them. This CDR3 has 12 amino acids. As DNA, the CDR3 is TGTGCCAGCACTCCGACCCCGGGCACCATATATTTT. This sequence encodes CASTPTPGTIYF.

CDR3 DNA: TGTGCCAGCAGTTTCCCAATGGGGGGGCAGGGTGAAGCTTTCTTT. Encoded protein: CASSFPMGGQGEAFF. The genes are TRBV28 and TRBJ1-1; the D gene is possibly TRBD1 (6 bases). The CDR3 contains 15 residues. CDR1 MDHEN and CDR2 SYDVKM come from the germline V gene. Trimming shortened V by 3 bases and J by 7 bases, and 18 bases separated the two germline ends.

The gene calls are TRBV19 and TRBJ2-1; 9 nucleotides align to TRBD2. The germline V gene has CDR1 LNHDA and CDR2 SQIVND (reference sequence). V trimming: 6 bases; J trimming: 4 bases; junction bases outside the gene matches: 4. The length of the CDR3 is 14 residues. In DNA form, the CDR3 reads TGTGCCAGTAGCGATAGCGGGGGTTACAATGAGCAGTTCTTC. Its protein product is CASSDSGGYNEQFF.

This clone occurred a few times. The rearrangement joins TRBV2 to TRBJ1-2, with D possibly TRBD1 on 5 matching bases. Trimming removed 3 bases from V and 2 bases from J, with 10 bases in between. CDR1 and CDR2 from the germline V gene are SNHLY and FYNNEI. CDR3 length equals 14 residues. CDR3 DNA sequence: TGTGCCAGCAGTGATTCGGGGGGGAACTATGGCTACACCTTC. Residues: CASSDSGGNYGYTF.

The CDR3 loop reads CASSTSTGGLDTQYF. The CDR3 DNA sequence: TGTGCCAGCTCAACTTCGACAGGGGGCTTAGATACGCAGTATTTT. The chain is built from TRBV18 and TRBJ2-3; 10 positions match TRBD1. Trimming removed 5 bases from V and 5 bases from J; junction bases left unmatched: 7. Germline V gene sequence: CDR1 KGHSH, CDR2 LQKENI. CDR3 length equals 15 residues.

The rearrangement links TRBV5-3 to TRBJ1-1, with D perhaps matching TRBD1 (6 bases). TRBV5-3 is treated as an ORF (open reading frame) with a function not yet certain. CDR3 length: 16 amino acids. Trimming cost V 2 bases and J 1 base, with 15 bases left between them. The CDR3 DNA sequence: TGTGCCAGAAGCTTAAGGCGGGGGCGGAAGAACACTGAAGCTTTCTTT. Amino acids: CARSLRRGRKNTEAFF.

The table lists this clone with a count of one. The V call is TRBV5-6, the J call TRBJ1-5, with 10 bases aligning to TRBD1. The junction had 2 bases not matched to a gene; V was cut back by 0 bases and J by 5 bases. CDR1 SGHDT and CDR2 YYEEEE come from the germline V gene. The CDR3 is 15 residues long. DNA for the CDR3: TGTGCCAGCAGCTTGGCCGGGACAGGGGATCAGCCCCAGCATTTT. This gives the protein CASSLAGTGDQPQHF.

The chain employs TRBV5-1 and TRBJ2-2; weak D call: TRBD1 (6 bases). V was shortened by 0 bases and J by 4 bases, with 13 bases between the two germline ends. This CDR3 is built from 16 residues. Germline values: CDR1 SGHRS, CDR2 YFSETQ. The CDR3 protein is CASSLVAGVGTGELFF. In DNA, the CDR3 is TGCGCCAGCAGCTTGGTCGCAGGGGTCGGCACCGGGGAGCTGTTTTTT.

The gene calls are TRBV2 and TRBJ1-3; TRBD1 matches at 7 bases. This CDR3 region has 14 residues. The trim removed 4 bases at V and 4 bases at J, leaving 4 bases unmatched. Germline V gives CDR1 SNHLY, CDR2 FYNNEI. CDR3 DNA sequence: TGTGCCAGCAGTGTCAGACAGGGAGGAAACACCATATATTTT. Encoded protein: CASSVRQGGNTIYF. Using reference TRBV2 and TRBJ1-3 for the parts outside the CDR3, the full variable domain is EPEVTQTPSHQVTQMGQEVILRCVPISNHLYFYWYRQILGQKVEFLVSFYNNEISEKSEIFDDQFSVERPDGSNFTLKIRSTKLEDSAMYFCASSVRQGGNTIYFGEGSWLTVV.

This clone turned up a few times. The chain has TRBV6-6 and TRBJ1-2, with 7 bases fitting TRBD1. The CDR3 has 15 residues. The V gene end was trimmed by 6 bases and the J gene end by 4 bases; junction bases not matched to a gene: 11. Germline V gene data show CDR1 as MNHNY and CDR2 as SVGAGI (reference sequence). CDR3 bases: TGTGCCAGCAGCTCCCTTGGGACAGCTTCCTATGGCTACACCTTC. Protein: CASSSLGTASYGYTF.

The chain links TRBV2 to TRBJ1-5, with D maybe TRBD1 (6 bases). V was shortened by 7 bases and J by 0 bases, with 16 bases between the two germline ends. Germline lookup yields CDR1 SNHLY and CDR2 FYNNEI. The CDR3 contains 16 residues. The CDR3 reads CASTSGVMNSNQPQHF. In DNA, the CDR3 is TGTGCCAGCACGTCAGGGGTGATGAATAGCAATCAGCCCCAGCATTTT. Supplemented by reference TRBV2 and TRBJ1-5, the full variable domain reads EPEVTQTPSHQVTQMGQEVILRCVPISNHLYFYWYRQILGQKVEFLVSFYNNEISEKSEIFDDQFSVERPDGSNFTLKIRSTKLEDSAMYFCASTSGVMNSNQPQHFGDGTRLSIL.

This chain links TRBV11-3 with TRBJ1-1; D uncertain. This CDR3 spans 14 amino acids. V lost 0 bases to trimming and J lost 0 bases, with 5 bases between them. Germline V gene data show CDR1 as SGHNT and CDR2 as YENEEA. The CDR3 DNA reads TGTGCCAGCAGCTTAGACACTGTGAACACTGAAGCTTTCTTT. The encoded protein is CASSLDTVNTEAFF.

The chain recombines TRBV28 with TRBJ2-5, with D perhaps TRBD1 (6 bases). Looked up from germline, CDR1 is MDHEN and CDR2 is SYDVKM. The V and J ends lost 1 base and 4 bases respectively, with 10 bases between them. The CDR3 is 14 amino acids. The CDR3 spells CASSLLTGRETQYF. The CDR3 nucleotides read TGTGCCAGCAGTTTATTGACAGGCCGAGAGACCCAGTACTTC.

CDR3 in amino acids: CSVVIGGNTEAFF. The CDR3 nucleotides read TGCAGCGTTGTTATCGGGGGGAACACTGAAGCTTTCTTT. The rearrangement joins TRBV29-1 to TRBJ1-1, with D possibly matching TRBD1 (5 bases). V was pared by 4 bases and J by 1 base, with 10 bases between. The CDR3 loop spans 13 amino acids. The germline gives CDR1 SQVTM, CDR2 ANQGSEA. The full variable domain, its missing parts supplied by reference TRBV29-1 and TRBJ1-1, is SAVISQKPSRDICQRGTSLTIQCQVDSQVTMMFWYRQQPGQSLTLIATANQGSEATYESGFVIDKFPISRPNLTFSTLTVSNMSPEDSSIYLCSVVIGGNTEAFFGQGTRLTVV.

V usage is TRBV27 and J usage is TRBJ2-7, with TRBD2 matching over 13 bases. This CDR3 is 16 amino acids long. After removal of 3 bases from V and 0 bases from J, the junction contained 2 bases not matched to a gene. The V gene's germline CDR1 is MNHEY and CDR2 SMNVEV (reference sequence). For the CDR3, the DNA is TGTGCCAGCAGTTTCACTAGCGGGGGGGCCTCCTACGAGCAGTACTTC. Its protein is CASSFTSGGASYEQYF.

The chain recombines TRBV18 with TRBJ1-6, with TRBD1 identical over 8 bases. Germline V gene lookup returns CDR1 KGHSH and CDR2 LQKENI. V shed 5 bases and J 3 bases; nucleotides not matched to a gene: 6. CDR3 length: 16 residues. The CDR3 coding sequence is TGTGCCAGCTCAGAGGGACAGGTTATCTATAATTCACCCCTCCACTTT. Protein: CASSEGQVIYNSPLHF.

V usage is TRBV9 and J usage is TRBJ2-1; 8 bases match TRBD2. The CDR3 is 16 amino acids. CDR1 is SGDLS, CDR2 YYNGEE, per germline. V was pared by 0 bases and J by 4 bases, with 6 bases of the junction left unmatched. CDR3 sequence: CASSVGNSGAYNEQFF. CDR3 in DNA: TGTGCCAGCAGCGTAGGGAATAGCGGGGCTTACAATGAGCAGTTCTTC.

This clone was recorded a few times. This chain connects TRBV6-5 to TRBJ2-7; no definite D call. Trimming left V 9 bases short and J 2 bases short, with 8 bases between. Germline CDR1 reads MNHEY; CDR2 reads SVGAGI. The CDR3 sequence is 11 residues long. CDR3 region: CASSAAYEQYF. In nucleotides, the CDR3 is TGTGCCAGTTCCGCGGCCTACGAGCAGTACTTC.

CDR3 loop: CASSLIRVISTDTQYF. The CDR3 DNA follows: TGTGCCAGCAGCTTGATCAGGGTTATTAGCACAGATACGCAGTATTTT. This chain uses TRBV5-6 with TRBJ2-3; D is perhaps TRBD1 (5 bases). The CDR3 is 16 amino acids. Germline CDR1 is SGHDT and CDR2 is YYEEEE. V lost 1 base, J lost 0 bases, and 12 bases lay in between.

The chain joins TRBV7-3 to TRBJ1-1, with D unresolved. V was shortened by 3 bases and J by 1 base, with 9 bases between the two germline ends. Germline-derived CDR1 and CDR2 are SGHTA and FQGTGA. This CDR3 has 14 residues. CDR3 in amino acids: CASSLGNSNTEAFF. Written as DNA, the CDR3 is TGTGCCAGCAGCTTGGGCAACTCGAACACTGAAGCTTTCTTT. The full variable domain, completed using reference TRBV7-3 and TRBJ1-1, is GAGVSQTPSNKVTEKGKYVELRCDPISGHTALYWYRQSLGQGPEFLIYFQGTGAADDSGLPNDRFFAVRPEGSVSTLKIQRTERGDSAVYLCASSLGNSNTEAFFGQGTRLTVV.

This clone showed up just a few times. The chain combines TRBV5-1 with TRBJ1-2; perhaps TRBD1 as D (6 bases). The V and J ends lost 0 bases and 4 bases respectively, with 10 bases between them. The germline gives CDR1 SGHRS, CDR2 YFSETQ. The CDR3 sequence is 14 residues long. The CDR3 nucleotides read TGCGCCAGCAGCTTGGAACAGGGTTCCTATGGCTACACCTTC. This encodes CASSLEQGSYGYTF.